This TCR beta chain was recorded in a study of blood T cell repertoires in COVID-19. How the authors handled the data: It was from reference gene primer amplification that nucleated cell counts were estimated. The repertoire was sequenced with immunoSEQ multiplex PCR; TCRdb's copy has only in-frame clones and lacks some. For V, J and clone size, that table is used; D and trimming come from the DNA. Among 120,000 to 150,000 clones listed, around 83% were seen once. Patients at the Seattle site were enrolled during active infection and followed longitudinally. CDR3 length equals 14 residues. With 4 bases clipped from V and 8 bases from J, the junction kept 8 bases outside the gene matches. Germline values: CDR1 LGHDT, CDR2 YNNKEL (reference sequence).

The chain uses TRBV3-1 (or the pseudogene TRBV3-2) and TRBJ1-2, with 9 positions matching TRBD1. The receptor comes from a man between 25 and 39 years old with COVID-19, enrolled during active disease. The sequencing sample was made of peripheral blood. The chain's CDR3 is CASSPRTGAGGYTF. The CDR3 DNA reads TGTGCCAGCAGCCCAAGGACAGGGGCTGGGGGCTACACCTTC.